The source of this TCR beta chain is a study of CD8 T cells in Susac syndrome. The CD8+ and CD4+ T cells were isolated magnetically using a negative isolation approach, whereas the TEMRA cells were enriched by FACS. RNA in amounts of roughly 0.5 to 1 ug was reverse transcribed with random hexamers. MiXCR was run by TCRdb on the immunoSEQ multiplex PCR reads, yielding one entry per CDR3 protein. Among around 130,000 distinct CDR3 sequences listed, around 94% were seen once. This TCR was recovered from a human donor in good health. The sequencing input was CD4+ T cells from PBMCs.

CDR3 in DNA: TGCGCCAGCAGCTTGGACGGCGGGAGACGATACGAGCAGTACTTC. It encodes CASSLDGGRRYEQYF. The rearrangement links TRBV5-1 to TRBJ2-7; 7 bases are a match to TRBD2. CDR3 length equals 15 residues. Germline values: CDR1 SGHRS, CDR2 YFSETQ. The V and J ends lost 0 bases and 4 bases, in that order; junction bases with no gene match: 7.